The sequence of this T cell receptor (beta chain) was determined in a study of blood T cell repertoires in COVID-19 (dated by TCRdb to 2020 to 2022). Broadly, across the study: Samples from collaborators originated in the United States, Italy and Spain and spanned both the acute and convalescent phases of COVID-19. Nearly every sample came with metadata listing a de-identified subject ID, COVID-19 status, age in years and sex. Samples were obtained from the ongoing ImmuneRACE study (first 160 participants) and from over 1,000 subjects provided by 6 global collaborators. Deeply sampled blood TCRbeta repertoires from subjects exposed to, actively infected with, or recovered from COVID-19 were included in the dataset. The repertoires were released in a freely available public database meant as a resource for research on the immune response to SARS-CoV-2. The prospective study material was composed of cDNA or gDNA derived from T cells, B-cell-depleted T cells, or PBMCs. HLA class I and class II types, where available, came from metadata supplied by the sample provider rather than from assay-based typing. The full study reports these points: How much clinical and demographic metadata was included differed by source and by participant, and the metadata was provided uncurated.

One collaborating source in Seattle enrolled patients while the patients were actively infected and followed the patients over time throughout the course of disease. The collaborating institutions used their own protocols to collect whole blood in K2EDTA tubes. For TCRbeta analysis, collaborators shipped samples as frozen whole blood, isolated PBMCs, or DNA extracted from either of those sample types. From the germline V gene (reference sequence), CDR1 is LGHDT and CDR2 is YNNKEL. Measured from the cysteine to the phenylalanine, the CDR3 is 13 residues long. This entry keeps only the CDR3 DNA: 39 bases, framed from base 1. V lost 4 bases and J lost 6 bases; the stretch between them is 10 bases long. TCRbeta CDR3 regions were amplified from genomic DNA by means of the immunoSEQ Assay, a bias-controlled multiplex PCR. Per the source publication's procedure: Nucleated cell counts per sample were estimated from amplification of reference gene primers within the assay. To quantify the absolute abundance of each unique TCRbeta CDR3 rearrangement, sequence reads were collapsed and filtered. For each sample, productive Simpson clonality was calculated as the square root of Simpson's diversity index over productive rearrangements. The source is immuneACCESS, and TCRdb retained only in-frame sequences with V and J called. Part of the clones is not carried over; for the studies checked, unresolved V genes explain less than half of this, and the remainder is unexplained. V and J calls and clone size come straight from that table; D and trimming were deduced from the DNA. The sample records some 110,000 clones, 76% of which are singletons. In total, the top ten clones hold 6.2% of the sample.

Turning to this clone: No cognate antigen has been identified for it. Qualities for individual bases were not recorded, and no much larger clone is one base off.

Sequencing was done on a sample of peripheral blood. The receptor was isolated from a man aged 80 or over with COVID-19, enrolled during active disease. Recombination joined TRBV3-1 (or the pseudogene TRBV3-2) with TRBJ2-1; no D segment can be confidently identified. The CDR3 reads CASSLPRVNEQFF. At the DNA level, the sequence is TGTGCCAGCAGCCTCCCCCGTGTCAATGAGCAGTTCTTC.